This TCR beta chain was captured by sequencing in a study of cytomegalovirus exposure and HLA in healthy donors. It was with 60 Vbeta and 13 Jbeta primers that the PCR ran. Clones were read by immunoSEQ multiplex PCR, and TCRdb kept only the in-frame ones, dropping some. The table has under 150,000 clones, 80% seen once; the top ten hold about 3.3%. Every donor was a healthy person donating bone marrow. The CDR3 totals 18 residues. Germline V gene data show CDR1 as SGHDT and CDR2 as YYEEEE. Trimming took 4 bases from V and 2 from J; bases not matched to a gene: 10. The TCR was taken from a male donor in good health and CMV-seronegative. The sample was PBMCs. V gene TRBV5-6 combines with J gene TRBJ2-6; 9 bases line up with TRBD1. The CDR3 reads CASSKTGGMATGANVLTF. Written as DNA, the CDR3 is TGTGCCAGCAGCAAAACAGGGGGCATGGCGACTGGGGCCAACGTCCTGACTTTC.